This passage covers 10 T cell receptor beta chains from one sample sequenced in a study of blood T cell repertoires in COVID-19. The protocol was immunoSEQ multiplex PCR, while the TCRdb copy is restricted to in-frame clones and leaves out a portion. The table has more than 50,000 clones, under 95% seen once; the top ten hold around 1.5%. Sample: peripheral blood. Source of these receptors: a human donor in a cohort sampled during active COVID-19.

This clone was recorded only once. The chain has TRBV28 and TRBJ2-1; 10 bases are shared with TRBD2. The CDR3 length is 18 residues. The germline CDR1 and CDR2 sequences are MDHEN and SYDVKM. Trimming removed 4 bases from V and 9 bases from J; junction bases left unmatched: 18. The CDR3 region is CASSYQQPGLAMYREQFF. The CDR3 nucleotides are TGTGCCAGCAGTTACCAGCAACCGGGACTAGCGATGTATCGTGAGCAGTTCTTC.

The chain uses TRBV27 and TRBJ2-2, with D maybe TRBD2 (6 bases). From germline, CDR1 is MNHEY and CDR2 SMNVEV (reference sequence). Trimming left V 7 bases short and J 3 bases short, with 12 bases between. This CDR3 spans 14 amino acids. The DNA for the CDR3 is TGTGCCAGCATGTCCGGGAGCCACACCGGGGAGCTGTTTTTT. Amino acid sequence: CASMSGSHTGELFF.

The chain combines TRBV28 with TRBJ1-6, with TRBD1 as a possible D gene (5 bases). This CDR3 region has 16 residues. Trimming took off 7 bases at V and 6 bases at J, with 19 bases between the two ends. Germline assignment: CDR1 MDHEN and CDR2 SYDVKM. The CDR3: CASTPPTGSGNSPLHF. In DNA form, the CDR3 reads TGTGCCAGCACCCCTCCCACAGGATCGGGTAATTCACCCCTCCACTTT.

This clone was detected only once. This chain joins TRBV11-2 and TRBJ1-1; the D gene is possibly TRBD1 (5 bases). Germline V lookup: CDR1 SGHAT, CDR2 FQNNGV. V lost 1 base and J lost 7, with 16 bases in between. The CDR3 loop spans 15 amino acids. The CDR3 loop is CASSLVGSSGIEAFF. The CDR3 DNA sequence: TGTGCCAGCAGCTTAGTCGGTTCGTCAGGGATTGAAGCTTTCTTT.

CDR3 sequence reads: CASSPEVGQYNSPLHF. CDR3 DNA: TGTGCCAGCAGCCCCGAAGTGGGACAGTATAATTCACCCCTCCACTTT. V usage is TRBV4-2 and J usage is TRBJ1-6; 7 positions agree with TRBD1. The CDR3 has 16 residues. The junction had 7 bases not matched to a gene; V was cut back by 4 bases and J by 4 bases. Germline V CDR1 and CDR2: LGHNA, YNFKEQ.

V usage is TRBV27 and J usage is TRBJ2-2; no clear D. The length of the CDR3 is 15 residues. V was shortened by 5 bases and J by 1 base, with 11 bases between the two germline ends. Germline lookup yields CDR1 MNHEY and CDR2 SMNVEV (reference sequence). The CDR3 loop reads CASSPLTRNTGELFF. CDR3 sequence (DNA): TGTGCCAGCAGTCCCCTGACTCGGAACACCGGGGAGCTGTTTTTT.

The chain has TRBV21-1 and TRBJ2-1; no DNA check was done on the table's D call, TRBD2. TRBV21-1 is an annotated pseudogene. This CDR3 has 18 amino acids. Here the CDR3 reads CASPYPPRAGPGYNEQFF. The CDR3 nucleotides read TGTGCCAGCCCCTACCCGCCGCGAGCGGGACCTGGCTACAATGAGCAGTTCTTC.

The chain recombines TRBV7-2 with TRBJ2-5; 7 nucleotides agree with TRBD1. This CDR3 comprises 14 residues. The junction had 8 bases not matched to a gene; V was cut back by 5 bases and J by 5 bases. Germline V lookup: CDR1 SGHTA, CDR2 FQGNSA. As DNA, the CDR3 is TGTGCCAGCAGCCCAGCAGGGGGAGCGGAGACCCAGTACTTC. As protein: CASSPAGGAETQYF.

The rearrangement links TRBV12-3 or TRBV12-4 to TRBJ2-5; possibly TRBD1 for D (5 bases). There are 13 residues in the CDR3. V was pared by 5 bases and J by 4 bases, with 11 bases between. CDR3 sequence: CASSPLGPETQYF. DNA of the CDR3: TGTGCCAGCAGTCCCCTGGGGCCAGAGACCCAGTACTTC.

The chain couples TRBV21-1 to TRBJ2-1; TRBD2, the D gene given by the table, was not confirmed from the DNA. TRBV21-1 is a documented pseudogene. The CDR3 consists of 17 residues. CDR3 sequence: CASSKAALAPQYNEQFF. The CDR3 DNA reads as TGTGCCAGCAGCAAAGCCGCTCTAGCGCCACAATACAATGAGCAGTTCTTC.